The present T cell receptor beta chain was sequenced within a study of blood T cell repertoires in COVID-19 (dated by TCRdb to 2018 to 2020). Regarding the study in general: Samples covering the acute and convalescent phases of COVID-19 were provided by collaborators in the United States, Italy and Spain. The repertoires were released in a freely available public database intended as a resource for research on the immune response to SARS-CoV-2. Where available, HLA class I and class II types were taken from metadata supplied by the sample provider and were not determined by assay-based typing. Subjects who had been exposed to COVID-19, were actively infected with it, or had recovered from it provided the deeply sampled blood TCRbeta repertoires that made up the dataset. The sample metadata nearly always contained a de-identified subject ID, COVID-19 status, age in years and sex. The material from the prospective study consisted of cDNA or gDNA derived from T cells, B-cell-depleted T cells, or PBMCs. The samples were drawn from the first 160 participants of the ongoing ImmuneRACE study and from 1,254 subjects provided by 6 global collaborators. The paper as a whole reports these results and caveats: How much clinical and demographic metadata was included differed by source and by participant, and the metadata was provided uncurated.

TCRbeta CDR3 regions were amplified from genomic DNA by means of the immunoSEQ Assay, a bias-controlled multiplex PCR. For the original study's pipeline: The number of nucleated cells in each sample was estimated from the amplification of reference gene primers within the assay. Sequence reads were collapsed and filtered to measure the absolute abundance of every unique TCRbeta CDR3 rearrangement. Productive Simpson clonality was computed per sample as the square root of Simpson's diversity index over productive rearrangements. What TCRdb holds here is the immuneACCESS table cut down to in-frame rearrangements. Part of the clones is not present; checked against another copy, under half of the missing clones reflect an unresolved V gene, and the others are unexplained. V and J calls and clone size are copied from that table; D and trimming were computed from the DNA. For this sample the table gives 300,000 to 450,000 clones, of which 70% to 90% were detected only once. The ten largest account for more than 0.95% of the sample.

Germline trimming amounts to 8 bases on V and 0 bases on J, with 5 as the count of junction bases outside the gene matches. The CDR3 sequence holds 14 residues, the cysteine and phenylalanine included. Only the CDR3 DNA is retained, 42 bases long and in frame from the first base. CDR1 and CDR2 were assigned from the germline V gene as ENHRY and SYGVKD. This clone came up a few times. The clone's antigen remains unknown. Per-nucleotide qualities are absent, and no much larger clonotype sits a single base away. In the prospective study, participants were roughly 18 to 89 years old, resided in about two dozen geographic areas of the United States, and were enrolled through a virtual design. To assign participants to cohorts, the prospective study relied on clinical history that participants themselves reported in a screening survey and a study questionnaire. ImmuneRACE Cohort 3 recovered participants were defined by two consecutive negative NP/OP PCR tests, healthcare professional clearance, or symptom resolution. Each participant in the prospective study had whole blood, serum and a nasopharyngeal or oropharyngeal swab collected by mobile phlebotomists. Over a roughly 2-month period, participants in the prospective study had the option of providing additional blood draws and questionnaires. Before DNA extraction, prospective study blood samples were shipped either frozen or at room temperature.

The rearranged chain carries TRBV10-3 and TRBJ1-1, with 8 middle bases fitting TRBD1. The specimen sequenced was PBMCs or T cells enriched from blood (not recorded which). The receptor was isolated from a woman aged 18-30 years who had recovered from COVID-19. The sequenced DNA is TGTGCCATCGCCAGGACAGGGTTGAACACTGAAGCTTTCTTT. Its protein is CAIARTGLNTEAFF.